Each of the 25 T cell receptor beta chains below was sequenced from the same sample in a study of OX40 agonist ivuxolimab in advanced cancers. The repertoire was sequenced with immunoSEQ multiplex PCR; TCRdb's copy has only in-frame clones and lacks some. Here the sample spans approximately 70,000 clones, around 90% being singletons. This sample comprised CD4+ or CD8+ T cells sorted from blood, obtained in a trial of the OX40 agonist ivuxolimab. The receptors shown here come from an adult with an advanced solid tumor such as melanoma, head and neck, liver or kidney cancer.

This clone showed up just once. The chain has TRBV18 and TRBJ2-5; 14 positions agree with TRBD2. Germline assignment: CDR1 KGHSH and CDR2 LQKENI. Trimming cost V 4 bases and J 6 bases; bases outside gene matches: 7. CDR3 length: 16 residues. In DNA, the CDR3 is TGTGCCAGCTCACTTGGGACTAGCGGGAGTTCTAAGACCCAGTACTTC. Amino acid sequence: CASSLGTSGSSKTQYF.

The J gene is TRBJ2-7, the V gene TRBV5-1; 9 nucleotides align to TRBD1. Germline V gives CDR1 SGHRS, CDR2 YFSETQ. V lost 3 bases, J lost 3 bases, and 7 bases stayed unmatched. CDR3 length: 15 amino acids. CDR3 coding DNA: TGCGCCAGCAGCTCATTCCCGGGACAGGGCTACGAGCAGTACTTC. Encoded protein: CASSSFPGQGYEQYF.

The gene calls are TRBV11-2 and TRBJ2-7; 14 bases fit TRBD2. In germline, CDR1 is SGHAT, CDR2 FQNNGV. The CDR3 covers 14 residues. Trimming took 5 bases from V and 13 from J; bases not matched to a gene: 10. In nucleotides, the CDR3 is TGTGCCAGCAGCCCGCAGGGACTAGCGGGAGCATGCTACTTC. Its protein is CASSPQGLAGACYF.

This sequence joins TRBV29-1 and TRBJ2-1; unclear D gene. This CDR3 region has 11 residues. Germline V gene lookup returns CDR1 SQVTM and CDR2 ANQGSEA. With 2 bases removed from V and 6 bases from J, the gap between germline ends came to 5 bases. The CDR3 is CSVERVNEQFF. CDR3 coding DNA: TGCAGCGTTGAACGGGTCAATGAGCAGTTCTTC.

This rearrangement joins TRBV7-9 to TRBJ1-4; D gene uncertain. CDR3 length equals 14 residues. V was pared by 8 bases and J by 5 bases, with 15 bases between. CDR1 SEHNR and CDR2 FQNEAQ come from the germline V gene (reference sequence). The CDR3 DNA is TGTGCCAGCGGATCAAGGGAGCTGAATGAAAAACTGTTTTTT. Translated: CASGSRELNEKLFF.

The chain combines TRBV19 with TRBJ1-5; 9 nucleotides align to TRBD1. Losses at the gene ends were 3 bases for V and 0 bases for J; bases not matched to a gene: 6. The CDR3 contains 17 residues. Germline CDR1 is LNHDA and CDR2 is SQIVND (reference sequence). CDR3: CASSIRQGGNSNQPQHF. As DNA, the CDR3 is TGTGCCAGTAGTATCCGACAGGGGGGGAATAGCAATCAGCCCCAGCATTTT.

This chain uses TRBV5-6 with TRBJ1-1; the D gene is possibly TRBD1 (6 bases). Germline V lookup: CDR1 SGHDT, CDR2 YYEEEE. V was clipped by 0 bases and J by 10 bases, with 10 bases between them. The CDR3 runs to 12 residues. The CDR3 DNA follows: TGTGCCAGCAGCTTGGTTTCAGGGGCAGCTTTCTTT. Its protein product is CASSLVSGAAFF.

This chain joins TRBV5-4 and TRBJ2-3, with 9 bases lining up with TRBD1. Germline values: CDR1 SGHNT, CDR2 YYREEE (reference sequence). This CDR3 region has 15 residues. V was clipped by 4 bases and J by 2 bases; unmatched bases: 5. CDR3 sequence: CASSTGQGITDTQYF. The CDR3 coding sequence is TGTGCCAGCAGCACTGGACAGGGGATCACAGATACGCAGTATTTT.

The genes are TRBV5-6 and TRBJ1-2; D gene uncertain. Germline V lookup: CDR1 SGHDT, CDR2 YYEEEE. CDR3 length: 11 amino acids. V lost 4 bases, J lost 5 bases, and 6 bases lay in between. The chain's CDR3 is CASSGSYGYTF. In nucleotides, the CDR3 is TGTGCCAGCAGCGGAAGTTATGGCTACACCTTC.

This chain links TRBV7-9 with TRBJ1-4; tentative D call: TRBD1 (5 bases). Germline values: CDR1 SEHNR, CDR2 FQNEAQ (reference sequence). The CDR3 runs 14 residues. V was trimmed by 1 base and J by 8 bases, leaving 11 bases between them. The CDR3 bases are TGTGCCAGCAGCTTAGTCGGGGGAAGGGAAAAACTGTTTTTT. Encoded protein: CASSLVGGREKLFF.

This chain uses TRBV27 with TRBJ2-7; TRBD2 agrees at 15 bases. V trimming: 7 bases; J trimming: 2 bases; junction bases outside the gene matches: 6. Germline loops: CDR1 MNHEY, CDR2 SMNVEV (reference sequence). The length of the CDR3 is 16 residues. Here the CDR3 DNA reads TGTGCCAGCACAAAGGGACTAGCGGGAGGCCCCTACGAGCAGTACTTC. This sequence encodes CASTKGLAGGPYEQYF.

The rearrangement uses TRBV6-4 and TRBJ1-4, with D possibly TRBD1 on 5 matching bases. This CDR3 is 15 amino acids long. Per the germline V gene, CDR1 is MRHNA and CDR2 is SNTAGT. V was pared by 5 bases and J by 7 bases, with 17 bases between. CDR3 sequence: CASSNGAPVIEKLFF. The CDR3 DNA reads TGTGCCAGCAGTAATGGGGCCCCTGTGATTGAAAAACTGTTTTTT.

The genes are TRBV5-1 and TRBJ2-4, with TRBD2 matching 10 bases. Trimming cost V 1 base and J 7 bases; bases outside gene matches: 5. The CDR3 contains 15 residues. CDR1 is SGHRS, CDR2 YFSETQ, per germline. The CDR3 DNA is TGCGCCAGCAGCTTGTCAGCGGGAGGGCAGAACATTCAGTACTTC. Its translation: CASSLSAGGQNIQYF.

The rearrangement uses TRBV25-1 and TRBJ2-1; the D gene is possibly TRBD1 (6 bases). V was shortened by 3 bases and J by 0 bases, with 18 bases between the two germline ends. This CDR3 has 18 residues. The germline V gene encodes CDR1 MGHDK and CDR2 SYGVNS. CDR3 sequence: CASSDWTALLSSYNEQFF. The CDR3, as DNA: TGTGCCAGCAGTGATTGGACAGCCTTATTAAGCTCCTACAATGAGCAGTTCTTC.

This chain connects TRBV6-5 to TRBJ1-2; perhaps TRBD1 as D (6 bases). Trimming pared 5 bases from V and 8 bases from J, leaving 15 bases between. Germline V CDR1 and CDR2: MNHEY, SVGAGI. CDR3 length: 13 amino acids. CDR3 sequence (DNA): TGTGCCAGCAGTCTGTCAGGGGCGCAGGGCTACACCTTC. Protein sequence: CASSLSGAQGYTF.

This chain joins TRBV4-3 and TRBJ1-5; 8 bases are a match to TRBD1. Germline CDR1 LGHNA, CDR2 YSLEER. V shed 0 bases, J shed 4 bases, and the junction held 5 bases outside the gene matches. The CDR3 covers 16 residues. DNA of the CDR3: TGCGCCAGCAGCCAAGAGCTCCGACAGGGGAATCAGCCCCAGCATTTT. Translated: CASSQELRQGNQPQHF.

The chain joins TRBV5-4 to TRBJ2-7; D uncertain. CDR3 size: 14 residues. The V gene's germline CDR1 is SGHNT and CDR2 YYREEE (reference sequence). The V end lost 1 base, the J end lost 2 bases, and 10 bases lay between the germline ends. The CDR3 region is CASSLMGKAYEQYF. Written as DNA, the CDR3 is TGTGCCAGCAGCTTGATGGGGAAAGCCTACGAGCAGTACTTC.

The rearrangement uses TRBV14 and TRBJ2-7; TRBD1 matches 10 bases. The germline CDR1 and CDR2 sequences are SGHDN and FVKESK. After removal of 4 bases from V and 6 bases from J, the junction contained 6 bases not matched to a gene. The CDR3 is made up of 14 amino acids. The CDR3 region is CASSRGTGEREQYF. The CDR3 DNA sequence: TGTGCCAGCAGCCGAGGGACAGGGGAGCGCGAGCAGTACTTC.

This sequence joins TRBV5-6 and TRBJ1-2; 7 nucleotides line up with TRBD1. This CDR3 is 14 amino acids long. Trimming removed 0 bases from V and 5 bases from J; junction bases left unmatched: 4. Germline assignment: CDR1 SGHDT and CDR2 YYEEEE. CDR3: CASSLGQGRYGYTF. DNA of the CDR3: TGTGCCAGCAGCTTGGGACAGGGAAGATATGGCTACACCTTC.

The count of this clone is one. CDR3 bases: TGTGCCAGCAGCCCTCCCCCCGACGGGGCGGGTGAGCAGTTCTTC. Translating gives CASSPPPDGAGEQFF. This rearrangement joins TRBV7-6 to TRBJ2-1; D tentatively reads TRBD1 or TRBD2 (5 bases each). V was trimmed by 5 bases and J by 9 bases, leaving 20 bases between them. The length of the CDR3 is 15 residues. Germline V gives CDR1 SGHVS, CDR2 FNYEAQ.

V and J are TRBV30 and TRBJ2-7; no clear D gene. V was shortened by 0 bases and J by 2 bases, with 8 bases between the two germline ends. This CDR3 contains 13 residues. In germline, CDR1 is GTSNPN, CDR2 SVGIG (reference sequence). The CDR3 reads CAWSVGQAYEQYF. Here the CDR3 DNA reads TGTGCCTGGAGTGTAGGCCAAGCCTACGAGCAGTACTTC.

V usage is TRBV25-1 and J usage is TRBJ2-3; TRBD2 agrees at 8 bases. V was clipped by 1 base and J by 0 bases; unmatched bases: 6. This CDR3 is 17 amino acids long. From germline, CDR1 is MGHDK and CDR2 SYGVNS. CDR3 coding DNA: TGTGCCAGCAGTGAATTTTTCGGCGGGAGGAGCACAGATACGCAGTATTTT. This codes for CASSEFFGGRSTDTQYF.

The chain joins TRBV7-2 to TRBJ2-3; D call uncertain. Trimming cost V 1 base and J 1 base, with 21 bases left between them. CDR1 is SGHTA and CDR2 is FQGNSA in the germline V gene. CDR3 length: 19 amino acids. In DNA, the CDR3 is TGTGCCAGCAGCTTAGGGTCCGGGTCTGCCCCGTTGCGCACAGATACGCAGTATTTT. This codes for CASSLGSGSAPLRTDTQYF.

V is TRBV28 and J is TRBJ1-4; D gene unclear. V was cut by 10 bases and J by 7 bases, with 16 bases left in between. From germline, CDR1 is MDHEN and CDR2 SYDVKM. This CDR3 has 13 amino acids. The CDR3 region is CATRMGSTEKLFF. The CDR3 nucleotides read TGTGCCACCCGGATGGGGTCTACTGAAAAACTGTTTTTT.

The J gene is TRBJ2-3, the V gene TRBV7-2; 9 positions match TRBD2. Germline CDR1 is SGHTA and CDR2 is FQGNSA. The CDR3 length is 18 residues. With 5 bases clipped from V and 9 bases from J, the junction kept 21 bases outside the gene matches. The CDR3 DNA follows: TGTGCCAGCAGCCACTCCATTAGCGGGAGAGGTGGGCACTCCACGCAGTATTTT. Encoded protein: CASSHSISGRGGHSTQYF.